The 4 T cell receptor beta chains given below trace back to one sample, sequenced in a study of read filtering for tumor transcriptome and immune sequencing. Molecular barcoded adaptors covering alpha/delta and beta/gamma chains were used on 400 ng RNA. TCRdb reanalysed the reads using MiXCR and keeps one entry per CDR3 protein. The data show approximately 61,000 distinct CDR3 sequences, with under 20% seen just once and more than 12% held by the top ten. Sequencing was carried out using a population of CD138-negative cells sorted from bone marrow. The receptors derive from a donor at least 40 years old with multiple myeloma.

This clonotype was observed many times. The V call is TRBV19, the J call TRBJ2-6; 9 nucleotides line up with TRBD1. This CDR3 has 17 residues. Trimming cost V 1 base and J 1 base; bases outside gene matches: 2. Looked up from germline, CDR1 is LNHDA and CDR2 is SQIVND (reference sequence). The CDR3: CASSIGTGESGANVLTF. CDR3 nucleotide sequence: TGTGCCAGTAGTATAGGGACAGGGGAATCTGGGGCCAACGTCCTGACTTTC.

The chain uses TRBV19 and TRBJ2-2; D perhaps matches TRBD2 (5 bases). Germline CDR1 is LNHDA and CDR2 is SQIVND (reference sequence). The CDR3 length is 14 residues. The V end lost 9 bases, the J end lost 1 base, and 12 bases lay between the germline ends. CDR3 region: CASGGRMNTGELFF. The CDR3 DNA follows: TGTGCCAGCGGAGGACGTATGAACACCGGGGAGCTGTTTTTT.

This clonotype has ten or more counts. The CDR3 spells CSVDGGGADTQYF. CDR3 DNA: TGCAGCGTCGACGGGGGTGGCGCAGATACGCAGTATTTT. The J gene is TRBJ2-3, the V gene TRBV29-1; TRBD2 is a possible D gene (6 bases). Per germline, CDR1 SQVTM and CDR2 ANQGSEA. There are 13 residues in the CDR3. Trimming removed 6 bases from V and 4 bases from J, with 14 bases in between.

This clonotype was counted ten times or more. J is TRBJ1-5 and V is TRBV7-8; no definite D call. The ends were cut back, 5 bases at V and 1 base at J, with 6 bases in the middle. CDR3 length equals 13 residues. From germline, CDR1 is SGHVS and CDR2 FQNEAQ. DNA of the CDR3: TGTGCCAGCAGCCCCGCGAGCAATCAGCCCCAGCATTTT. Its protein is CASSPASNQPQHF.